This TCR beta chain was documented in a study of cytomegalovirus exposure and HLA in healthy donors (dated by TCRdb to 2015 to 2018). Regarding the research as a whole: An earlier analysis of several hundred of the donors reported 250 to 300 Gb of sequence data and 100 million to 130 million unique TCR beta sequences from 150 million to 200 million T cells. An early release that covered around 590 HLA-typed donors contained approximately 300 gigabases of sequencing data and approximately 85 million unique TCR sequences. The genetic ancestry cluster associated with self-reported Caucasian donors included around 76% of the roughly 400 genotyped donors. The study aimed to test whether cataloging public T cell receptors could reveal signatures of past pathogen exposure. Using immunosequencing, the study profiled T cell repertoires from some 670 subjects and related those repertoires to cytomegalovirus serostatus. A separate validation cohort of 100 to 150 different subjects was used in addition to the 666-subject first cohort. The study combined high-throughput TCR immunosequencing, statistical association of individual TCRs with disease status, and machine learning to predict cytomegalovirus infection status. In a later analysis, previously published TCR beta repertoires from several hundred donors were re-analyzed and high-resolution HLA genotyping was added so that TCR occurrence patterns could be studied. In the later analysis, no new phenotypic data were used to find candidate immune exposures; instead, reliance was placed on TCR beta sequences and their occurrence across donors. An earlier analysis of more than 450 of the donors used high-throughput TCR beta sequencing to judge whether each TCR beta V gene segment behaved as functional or pseudogenic. Donor age, sex, ethnicity and CMV serostatus were compiled alongside the repertoire data. A later genetic analysis used genome-wide SNP genotypes for about 65% of the 666 donors, treating that subset as a discovery cohort. Every repertoire in the discovery cohort had been generated on one and the same sequencing platform. Both class I and class II loci were covered by HLA typing, at four-digit resolution. Typing coverage varied by locus: roughly 629-640 donors for A, B, C, DRB1 and DQB1; roughly 520 for DQA1; around 570 for DPA1; around 450 for DPB1. Four or five DR-DQ haplotypes were handled as single units for association and clustering because linkage in the cohort was strong. Among 398 genotyped donors of the cohort, an average of about 220,000 unique TCR beta nucleotide sequences was sequenced per donor, of which 15% to 20% were non-productive.

General study outcomes and caveats: The study listed approximately 150 TCR beta chains as associated with cytomegalovirus. In an earlier analysis of some 550 of the donors, most TCR beta V segments were observed in productive rearrangements about 90% or about 30% of the time, broadly matching IMGT annotations. Most TCR sequences were seen in very few donors, while some public TCRs were found in many individuals. A group of highly shared sequence variants was considered likely to be a technical artifact of the sequencing pipeline. This cohort had only TCR beta chains sequenced, and the lack of alpha or paired-chain data limited which features could be detected. In a later analysis, around 17,000 TCR beta sequences were associated with specific HLA alleles at a false discovery rate of 0.05. In a later analysis, several top co-occurrence clusters were reported to appear linked to parvovirus B19, influenza, CMV and Epstein-Barr virus. Linkage disequilibrium might explain the correlated functional status among segregating V segments, but an unknown experimental factor could not be excluded. For the cohort, immune exposure information was limited to CMV serostatus. A later analysis found that most CMV-associated TCR beta chains appeared HLA-restricted, with HLA associations seemingly driven largely by CMV exposure. In a later analysis, HLA-associated TCR beta chains showed more clonal expansion and lower generation probabilities than non-associated chains that were equally common. According to the authors, the approach could potentially be generalized to other disease states and immunological phenotypes. Three of the identified cytomegalovirus-associated TCR beta chains were confirmed in vitro to be specific for cytomegalovirus antigens. A further reported finding was that TCR beta sequences accurately predicted the HLA-A and HLA-B alleles for most subjects in the first cohort. Strong co-occurrence of HLA alleles, especially DR and DQ, made assigning TCR associations to individual alleles difficult. In a later analysis, TCR association rates were found to vary across HLA loci, with the most associated TCRs seen for DRB1 alleles and the fewest for HLA-C alleles. Some IMGT-functional V segments, including TRBV6-2 and TRBV6-3, could not be told apart with the 87-base-pair reads, so those segments were excluded. Because counts were too low, approximately 15 rarely observed V segments, including chromosome 9 orphons, were excluded from the earlier analysis of 587 of the donors. HLA typing was unavailable for some donors at each locus, so association tests used only the typed subset. The classifier was reported to diagnose cytomegalovirus status with high specificity and sensitivity in both the original and validation cohorts. A later genetic analysis associated a missense DCLRE1C variant with V-gene and J-gene trimming of TCR beta chains, and an independent cohort replicated the association. According to a later genetic analysis, donors in an Asian-associated ancestry cluster had fewer N-insertions in productive TCRs than the roughly 670-donor mean. Roughly uniform sequencing depth across donors was assumed in presence/absence analyses, although this assumption may not hold.

On this clone: There is no known antigen for this receptor.

The CDR3 spans 18 residues, from the cysteine through the phenylalanine. Only the CDR3 portion is preserved as DNA: 54 bases, with reading frame beginning at the first base. Relative to germline, V is missing 6 bases and J is missing 0 bases, with 14 bases of the junction outside any gene match. CDR1 MDHEN and CDR2 SYDVKM were looked up in the germline V gene. Library preparation used the immunoSEQ multiplex PCR assay. The multiplex PCR relied on a mix of 60 forward primers for TCR Vbeta segments and 13 reverse primers for TCR Jbeta segments. The CDR3 region of rearranged TCR beta genes was amplified from genomic DNA by a multiplex PCR assay. The Illumina HiSeq System was used to sequence the amplified TCR beta libraries as 87-base-pair reads. The authors' pipeline ran thus. A later analysis counted approximately 84 million unique TCR beta chains across the 600 to 850 repertoires, and 10 million to 11 million of these chains were shared by at least two donors. Raw reads were error-corrected and collapsed into unique sequences by a nearest-neighbor algorithm in which closely related sequences were merged to remove PCR and sequencing errors. Alignment of CDR3 sequences to IMGT reference sequences was used to assign V, D and J gene segments. Each retained sequence needed at least a six-nucleotide match to both a V gene segment and a J gene segment. A rearrangement counted as productive if the CDR3 had no stop codons and remained in frame with V and J, and every other rearrangement counted as non-productive. Following IMGT convention, CDR3 was defined as the stretch from the second conserved V-encoded cysteine up to the conserved J-encoded phenylalanine. Sequences without an unambiguous match to a single V gene segment were excluded from the earlier analysis of 587 of the donors. In an earlier analysis of 587 of the donors, V segments were called functional above 56.7% productive rearrangements and were called segregating when the between-donor standard deviation exceeded 5%. A statistical classification framework was built for diagnosing cytomegalovirus status from the catalog of TCR beta chain sequences. A later analysis assigned V and J genes by comparing TCR nucleotide sequences with IMGT/GENE-DB human TR gene sequences. A later analysis assigned CDR3 sequences and most-parsimonious VDJ recombination scenarios with the TCRdist pipeline. In a later analysis, each TCR beta chain was defined by its CDR3 amino acid sequence together with its V-gene family, and reads lacking a unique V-gene family were excluded. In a later analysis, around 600 highly shared, low-generation-probability nucleotide sequences were removed to address suspected cross-contamination and a sequencing artifact. A later analysis calculated a clonal expansion index for each public chain from normalized within-repertoire ranks of inferred template counts. In a later analysis, generation probabilities were computed with a VDJ recombination model fitted to out-of-frame rearrangements, and the resulting probabilities were checked against IGoR. In a later analysis, hypergeometric tests were used to score TCR-TCR, TCR-HLA and TCR-CMV co-occurrence, with a repertoire-size bias correction applied to TCR pairs. In a later analysis, false discovery rates were estimated by permuting HLA or CMV assignments 20 times. In a later analysis, co-occurring TCRs were grouped using DBSCAN, and TCRdist sequence similarity was added for clustering within HLA-allele-positive subsets. Repertoires with fewer than 30,000 or more than 120,000 public chains, plus five repertoires with anomalous nucleotide sharing, were excluded from co-occurrence clustering. TCRdb took this table from immuneACCESS and kept in-frame rearrangements with V and J called. Such tables lack part of the clones; where checked against another copy, unresolved V genes explain under half of the gap, and the rest is unexplained. The V and J calls and clone size were taken over from that table, and D and trimming were inferred from the DNA. The sample table includes tens of thousands of clones. The ten largest clones take up approximately 10% of the sample.

The cohort was made up of about 670 healthy bone marrow donors. Cohort members were all nominally healthy when sampled, although unrecorded immune exposures were likely present. The donor tested CMV seropositive and was one of the 289 seropositive cohort members. A peripheral blood sample was provided by each donor, and peripheral blood mononuclear cells were used for TCR beta sequencing. The Qiagen DNeasy Blood Extraction Kit was used to extract genomic DNA from the blood cell samples. This sequence was found in a woman aged 50 to 60 in good health and CMV-seropositive. Input material: PBMCs. The sequence joins TRBV28 to TRBJ2-3, with 8 junctional bases fitting TRBD2. The sequenced DNA: TGTGCCAGCAGGGGAGGGGGGCGACTAGCGCAAAGCACAGATACGCAGTATTTT. Translated, this gives CASRGGGRLAQSTDTQYF.